This T cell receptor beta chain was obtained from a study of metastatic and nonmetastatic thyroid tumors (dated by TCRdb to about 2020). Background on the whole study: The researchers compared repertoires between peripheral blood samples and tumor or nodule tissue samples from patients with malignant or benign thyroid disease. General conclusions and limits of the study: In both blood and tumor samples, malignant tumors were reported to have significantly higher TCR beta diversity than benign nodules.

This clone has a count of ten or more. This receptor's antigen is unknown. It has no much larger one-base neighbor in the sample; base qualities were not kept. No treatment had been received by any patient before thyroid surgery. Using T-cell receptor beta sequencing, the researchers looked back retrospectively at clinical samples from patients, gathered between about 2011 and 2018. The CDR3 contains 16 residues, cysteine and phenylalanine counted. Kept here is only the CDR3 DNA, which spans 48 bases and is read in frame from base 1. Trimming takes 1 base off V and 5 bases off J; junction bases not matched to a gene: 5. The germline V gene (reference sequence) provides CDR1 LNHNV and CDR2 YYDKDF. Libraries were constructed by PCR. The sample was run on an Illumina HiSeq 4000. High-throughput sequencing was used to profile the TCR beta-chain CDR3 region of each patient. The authors' pipeline ran thus. The researchers built a classifier to tell apart papillary thyroid cancer patients with distant metastasis, based on CDR3 differences among clinicopathological groups. Repertoire diversity was assessed with the Shannon index, and tumor-blood repertoire similarity with the Morisita-Horn index. Through fastp at Q25 and MiXCR, TCRdb rebuilt clones from the public reads, retaining in-frame beta chains. V and J calls and clone size were set by TCRdb, not the authors. The sample table contains some 93,000 clones; only one count was recorded for approximately 12% of them. 11% of the sample is taken by the ten largest.

This chain joins TRBV15 to TRBJ1-5, with 10 bases aligning to TRBD1. This receptor was taken from a female donor with papillary thyroid cancer or a benign thyroid nodule (not recorded which). Some clones in this sample may be carry-over from other donors' samples. The specimen sequenced was blood. The CDR3 region: CATSRGTGGFYQPQHF. The bases read TGTGCCACCAGCAGAGGGACAGGGGGATTTTATCAGCCCCAGCATTTT.